This T cell receptor (beta chain) was recorded in a study of brain T cells in children with intractable seizures. As for time point: blood from clinic visit 5 months post-surgery; TSC patient then seizure free. Only cases whose brain tissue showed the highest T cell transcript signatures were sequenced. The assay was immunoSEQ multiplex PCR, and TCRdb's table has in-frame clones only and misses some. The sample yields 300,000 to 400,000 clones, about 93% seen once. Per germline, CDR1 KGHSH and CDR2 LQKENI. Trimming took off 2 bases at V and 3 bases at J, with 17 bases between the two ends. This CDR3 comprises 16 residues. This clone turned up a few times.

The material was peripheral blood, obtained approximately 5 months after surgery. The gene calls are TRBV18 and TRBJ2-7; D is unclear. The sequence came from a boy younger than two with tuberous sclerosis and intractable seizures. DNA for the CDR3: TGTGCCAGCTCACCATTGCCGGGTCCTGGGGACTACGAGCAGTACTTC. Translated, it gives CASSPLPGPGDYEQYF.